The present T cell receptor (beta chain) was sequenced within a study of OX40 agonist ivuxolimab in advanced cancers. Overall study: Ivuxolimab, an agonistic anti-OX40 (CD134) antibody, was given to patients. Patients were treated with intravenous ivuxolimab, dosed at 0.01 to 10 mg/kg and infused every 2 weeks. General observations from the study: Expanded clones were, on average, more numerous among CD8+ T cells than CD4+.

V trimming: 6 bases; J trimming: 8 bases; junction bases outside the gene matches: 18. Germline CDR1 SGHTA, CDR2 FQGTGA. The CDR3 loop spans 16 amino acids. TCRdb keeps only in-frame clones here, not all; method: immunoSEQ multiplex PCR. The repertoire holds around 74,000 clones, with roughly 85% as singletons. A remark on this clone: What it binds is not known.

The sample here was CD4+ or CD8+ T cells sorted from blood, taken in a trial of the OX40 agonist ivuxolimab. The chain has TRBV7-3 and TRBJ1-2; 7 bases line up with TRBD1. This TCR derives from an adult with an advanced solid tumor such as melanoma, head and neck, liver or kidney cancer. DNA for the CDR3: TGTGCCAGCAGTACGCCCGCCGGGACAGCGGGGGGGGGCTACACCTTC. Its protein is CASSTPAGTAGGGYTF.